This T cell receptor beta chain stems from a study of T-cell memory formation after mild COVID-19 (dated by TCRdb to 2020 to 2022). In the study overall: Most TCR sequence clusters were specific to one of the two donors. In a couple of donors, T-cell clones that expanded and contracted after mild COVID-19 were tracked by sequencing TCRalpha and TCRbeta repertoires over time. The cohort was made up of two young adult volunteers, one female and one male, who were previously healthy.

Regarding this clonotype: The antigen it binds to is not known. There are no base qualities to consult, and no much larger clone falls within one base.

Sequenced using an Illumina NovaSeq 6000. TCRalpha and TCRbeta cDNA libraries were built by 5'RACE with constant-segment primers, adding sample barcodes and unique molecular identifiers. RNA was extracted from every sample with Trizol reagent. Libraries were amplified in two PCR steps, with a second sample barcode and Illumina TruSeq adapters added in the second step. Sequencing of libraries was performed on an Illumina NovaSeq with 2 x 150 bp paired-end reads. Turning to the authors' computational methods: The reads were demultiplexed and collapsed into UMI-guided consensus sequences using migec v1.2.7. Using mixcr v2.1.11, the UMI consensuses were aligned to TRA and TRB V and J templates and assembled into clonotypes. Expanded or contracted clonotypes were those called significant by both edgeR and NoisET, with noise models trained on biological replicates. edgeR calls used a false discovery rate-adjusted p below 0.01 and a log2 fold-change threshold of 1. As an exploratory analysis of dynamics, max-normalized trajectories of the 1000 most abundant clonotypes were examined with PCA combined with hierarchical clustering. Each responding clone was given a CD4 or CD8 phenotype based on the CD4+ and CD8+ repertoires, which had been sequenced separately. The raw public data were reprocessed by TCRdb itself: fastp quality trimming at Q25, MiXCR clonotype calling, in-frame beta chains only. Rows matching on CDR3 protein sequence are summarized as one entry with the most common DNA and genes. TCRdb, not the authors, supplied the V and J calls. The sample records about 610,000 distinct CDR3 sequences, around a sixth of which are singletons. Approximately 8.1% of the sample is in the top ten clones.

Summary of the overall study and its limitations: Only a couple of mild cases were covered by the study, and larger cohorts that include severe cases with pre-infection samples were considered necessary. Whether the second-wave clones peaking on day 37 were SARS-CoV-2 specific was not confirmed. Contracting CD4+ clones turned up mainly in the CM and EM memory subsets, whereas EMRA was where CD8+ clones were enriched. Some responding clones were found in pre-infection memory, which suggests that pre-existing cross-reactive memory T cells took part in the SARS-CoV-2 response. Clones that contracted from day 15 to 85 showed balanced CD4/CD8 phenotypes, whereas a second wave of clones that expanded from day 15 to 37 leaned towards CD4+.

PBMCs were isolated by Ficoll-Paque density gradient centrifugation. CDR1 and CDR2, per the germline V gene (reference sequence), are DFQATT and SNEGSKA. The CDR3 contains 16 residues, cysteine and phenylalanine counted. The retained sequence is limited to the CDR3, 48 bases, with the frame set at the first base. V and J are trimmed by 1 base and 3 bases, and the gene matches miss 8 bases of the junction. Sequencing was done on a sample of PBMCs or a T cell subset sorted from them (not recorded which). This receptor chain uses TRBV20-1 and TRBJ2-3, with TRBD2 identical over 9 junction bases. The origin of this receptor is an adult woman who had mild COVID-19 (a few samples of this study predate the infection). The sample titles of this study are shuffled in the database, so cell type and time point are left out; the donor was told from shared clones. The CDR3: CSARGLAGIITDTQYF. The DNA is as follows: TGCAGTGCTAGAGGCCTAGCGGGAATAATAACAGATACGCAGTATTTT.